This TCR beta chain was found in a study of shared clonotypes between healthy human individuals. Method: immunoSEQ multiplex PCR; TCRdb's copy keeps in-frame clones and lacks some. The sample consists of hundreds of thousands of clones, about 90% of them appearing once. A single count supports this clone. Antigen specificity is unknown. The same CDR3 arises from other DNA sequences in this sample as well. Study-wide findings and caveats: Represented diversity (both genetic and exposure-history) was limited by the small number of donors. Large depth notwithstanding, sorted-subset sequencing proved incomplete by rarefaction. Sharing across several donors was seen in 4% to 5.5% of naive CD4 clonotypes.

This CDR3 is 14 amino acids long. Germline CDR1 MNHNY, CDR2 SVGAGI (reference sequence). The V and J ends lost 5 bases and 0 bases respectively, with 8 bases between them. The naive CD8 subset, CD45RO-negative cells positively selected for CCR7, excluded terminally differentiated effector memory CD45RA+ cells. This chain links TRBV6-6 with TRBJ1-3; maybe TRBD1 (5 bases). The TCR was taken from a man younger than 40 in good health. Sequences were obtained from naive CD8+ T cells sorted from blood. The DNA for the CDR3 is TGTGCCAGCAGTCTTCAGGGCTCTGGAAACACCATATATTTT. Protein sequence: CASSLQGSGNTIYF.